The TCR beta chain described here comes from a study of T-cell memory formation after mild COVID-19. TCR alpha and TCR beta cDNA libraries carrying sample barcodes and UMIs were produced by 5'RACE using constant-segment primers. TCRdb reprocessed the 5' RACE reads via MiXCR and lists one record per CDR3 protein. This repertoire shows about 170,000 distinct CDR3 sequences, under 15% found once; its top ten account for approximately 3.6%. Study-wide results and caveats: The CD4+ clones that contracted clustered mainly within CM and EM, and the CD8+ clones concentrated in EMRA.

Germline V gives CDR1 DFQATT, CDR2 SNEGSKA (reference sequence). V dropped 1 base and J dropped 7 bases, with 10 bases sitting between them. This CDR3 comprises 12 residues. This clonotype was found a few times. Its antigen is still unknown. Sequenced sample: PBMCs or a T cell subset sorted from them (not recorded which). The receptor's source is a man aged 18 to 30 who had mild COVID-19 (a few samples of this study predate the infection). Cell type and time point are not known. V and J are TRBV20-1 and TRBJ2-5; D uncertain. The CDR3 DNA is TGCAGTGCTAGAGGGCCGGCGAGGACCCAGTACTTC. The encoded protein is CSARGPARTQYF.